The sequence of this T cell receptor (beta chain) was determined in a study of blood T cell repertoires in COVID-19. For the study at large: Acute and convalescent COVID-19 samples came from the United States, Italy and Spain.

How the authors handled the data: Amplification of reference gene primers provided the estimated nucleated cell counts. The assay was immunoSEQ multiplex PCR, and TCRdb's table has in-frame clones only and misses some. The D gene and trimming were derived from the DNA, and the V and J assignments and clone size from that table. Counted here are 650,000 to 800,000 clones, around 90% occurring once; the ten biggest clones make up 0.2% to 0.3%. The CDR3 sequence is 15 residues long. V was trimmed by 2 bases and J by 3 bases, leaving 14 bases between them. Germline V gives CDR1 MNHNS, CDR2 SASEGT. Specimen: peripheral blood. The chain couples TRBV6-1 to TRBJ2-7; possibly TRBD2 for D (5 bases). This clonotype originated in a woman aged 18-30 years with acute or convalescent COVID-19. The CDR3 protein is CASSEHSGVGYEQYF. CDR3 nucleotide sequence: TGTGCCAGCAGTGAACACTCCGGGGTTGGCTACGAGCAGTACTTC.